These 22 T cell receptor beta chains were all obtained from the same sample, sequenced in a study of blood T cell repertoires in COVID-19. Assay: immunoSEQ multiplex PCR; the TCRdb copy retains only in-frame clones and omits some. The repertoire holds about 150,000 clones, 87% seen once, with less than 6.5% in the top ten. Sequencing used peripheral blood. The receptors derive from a human donor in a cohort sampled during active COVID-19.

This clone was recorded a few times. This chain connects TRBV28 to TRBJ1-5, with 7 bases lining up with TRBD1. Germline loops: CDR1 MDHEN, CDR2 SYDVKM. The CDR3 runs to 15 residues. V shed 4 bases, J shed 6 bases, and the junction held 9 bases outside the gene matches. Here the CDR3 reads CASSSPEGAGQPQHF. The CDR3 DNA follows: TGTGCCAGCAGTTCCCCGGAGGGGGCGGGTCAGCCCCAGCATTTT.

V and J are TRBV9 and TRBJ1-4; no clear D gene. Germline V gene sequence: CDR1 SGDLS, CDR2 YYNGEE. The CDR3 is 14 amino acids. V lost 0 bases and J lost 4, with 7 bases in between. The CDR3 region is CASSVGGNNEKLFF. The CDR3 DNA follows: TGTGCCAGCAGCGTAGGAGGGAATAATGAAAAACTGTTTTTT.

The rearrangement uses TRBV6-5 and TRBJ2-7, with 7 bases matching TRBD1. The CDR3 is 13 amino acids. V lost 6 bases, J lost 3 bases, and 5 bases stayed unmatched. CDR1 and CDR2 from the germline V gene are MNHEY and SVGAGI. The CDR3 DNA sequence: TGTGCCAGCAGCGCCGGGACAGACTACGAGCAGTACTTC. This sequence encodes CASSAGTDYEQYF.

The V and J genes are TRBV7-2 and TRBJ2-7; 8 nucleotides align to TRBD2. The CDR3 loop spans 13 amino acids. The germline V gene encodes CDR1 SGHTA and CDR2 FQGNSA. Trimming removed 5 bases from V and 6 bases from J; junction bases left unmatched: 6. CDR3 bases: TGTGCCAGCAGCAACGGACGGGGGGGCGAGCAGTACTTC. As protein: CASSNGRGGEQYF.

This clone was recorded once. The chain employs TRBV9 and TRBJ2-3; 12 bases align to TRBD2. V lost 5 bases to trimming and J lost 0 bases; unmatched junction nucleotides: 10. Per the germline V gene, CDR1 is SGDLS and CDR2 is YYNGEE. The CDR3 runs to 18 residues. CDR3 bases: TGTGCCAGCAGTCGTACTAGCGGGGGGAGCCCTAGCACAGATACGCAGTATTTT. This encodes CASSRTSGGSPSTDTQYF. Complete variable domain (other parts from reference TRBV9 and TRBJ2-3): DSGVTQTPKHLITATGQRVTLRCSPRSGDLSVYWYQQSLDQGLQFLIQYYNGEERAKGNILERFSAQQFPDLHSELNLSSLELGDSALYFCASSRTSGGSPSTDTQYFGPGTRLTVL.

J is TRBJ2-3 and V is TRBV5-6, with 9 nucleotides matching TRBD2. The CDR3 has 15 amino acids. The germline V gene has CDR1 SGHDT and CDR2 YYEEEE. The trim removed 6 bases at V and 4 bases at J, leaving 9 bases unmatched. CDR3 sequence (DNA): TGTGCCAGCATTCAAGCGGGAGGAGGGGCAGATACGCAGTATTTT. Encoded protein: CASIQAGGGADTQYF.

CDR3 nucleotides: TGTGCCAGCAGCGTAGACTACTACAATGAGCAGTTCTTC. Protein: CASSVDYYNEQFF. The chain couples TRBV9 to TRBJ2-1; the D is unclear. The germline V and J ends were trimmed by 0 bases and 3 bases, with 4 bases remaining between them. The CDR3 extends over 13 amino acids. Germline V CDR1 and CDR2: SGDLS, YYNGEE.

The chain joins TRBV28 to TRBJ1-2, with TRBD1 as a possible D gene (5 bases). V gave up 6 bases and J gave up 6 bases, with 11 bases separating them. Germline assignment: CDR1 MDHEN and CDR2 SYDVKM. The CDR3 is 12 amino acids. CDR3 in DNA: TGTGCCAGCAGAGGAGGGGTGCATGGCTACACCTTC. Translated, it gives CASRGGVHGYTF.

This rearrangement joins TRBV5-8 to TRBJ2-7; 12 nucleotides line up with TRBD2. Germline V gives CDR1 SGHTS, CDR2 YDEGEE. The CDR3 has 18 amino acids. V trimming: 4 bases; J trimming: 3 bases; junction bases outside the gene matches: 14. The CDR3, as DNA: TGTGCCAGCAGCCCCGACGGACTAGCGGGACCTTCGGGCTACGAGCAGTACTTC. Protein sequence: CASSPDGLAGPSGYEQYF.

J is TRBJ2-7 and V is TRBV7-2; TRBD1 matches at 9 bases. The CDR3 spans 17 residues. V shed 1 base, J shed 3 bases, and the junction held 10 bases outside the gene matches. Germline CDR1 reads SGHTA; CDR2 reads FQGNSA. CDR3 amino acids: CASSLVATGGLGYEQYF. DNA for the CDR3: TGTGCCAGCAGCTTAGTTGCGACAGGGGGTCTAGGCTACGAGCAGTACTTC.

V usage is TRBV28 and J usage is TRBJ1-5; D is unclear. CDR1 is MDHEN and CDR2 is SYDVKM in the germline V gene. The CDR3 sequence is 13 residues long. V dropped 10 bases and J dropped 7 bases, with 17 bases sitting between them. The DNA of the CDR3 is TGTGCCACCAAGGATGGAGGAATCCAGCCCCAGCATTTT. Translating gives CATKDGGIQPQHF.

V usage is TRBV5-5 and J usage is TRBJ2-7, with a weak D call TRBD1 (6 bases). Germline CDR1 and CDR2: SGHKS and YYEKEE (reference sequence). CDR3 length: 12 amino acids. Trimming removed 3 bases from V and 2 bases from J, with 6 bases in between. CDR3 sequence (DNA): TGTGCCAGCAGCTGGGACACCTACGAGCAGTACTTC. As protein: CASSWDTYEQYF.

The chain carries TRBV9 and TRBJ1-1, with D possibly TRBD1 on 6 matching bases. Germline CDR1 is SGDLS and CDR2 is YYNGEE. V was trimmed by 3 bases and J by 0 bases, leaving 15 bases between them. The CDR3 has 16 residues. CDR3 bases: TGTGCCAGCAGCGCCAGTTCTACAGGGATGAACACTGAAGCTTTCTTT. This codes for CASSASSTGMNTEAFF.

The chain joins TRBV5-6 to TRBJ2-7, with unresolved D. The CDR3 is 13 residues long. CDR1 and CDR2 (germline): SGHDT, YYEEEE. The ends were cut back, 3 bases at V and 1 base at J, with 8 bases in the middle. The CDR3 is CASSSSRSYEQYF. The CDR3, as DNA: TGTGCCAGCAGCTCGAGCCGATCCTACGAGCAGTACTTC.

The chain uses TRBV19 and TRBJ2-7; possible D gene TRBD1, 5 bases. The CDR3 consists of 15 residues. Trimming stripped 4 bases from V and 0 bases from J, with 13 bases between. The germline V gene has CDR1 LNHDA and CDR2 SQIVND (reference sequence). In DNA form, the CDR3 reads TGTGCCAGTAGTAACAGGATCAGAGGCTCCTACGAGCAGTACTTC. It codes for CASSNRIRGSYEQYF.

The chain couples TRBV28 to TRBJ1-4; 12 bases are a match to TRBD1. CDR3 length equals 16 residues. J was trimmed by 8 bases and V by 1 base; bases with no gene match: 5. CDR1 is MDHEN and CDR2 is SYDVKM in the germline V gene. CDR3 DNA: TGTGCCAGCAGTTTATACCCCGGGACAGGGGGCGAAAAACTGTTTTTT. Translating it yields CASSLYPGTGGEKLFF.

The chain couples TRBV9 to TRBJ2-1; 9 nucleotides agree with TRBD2. CDR1 and CDR2 (germline): SGDLS, YYNGEE. The ends lost 4 bases at V and 3 bases at J; junction bases unmatched: 11. The CDR3 is 17 amino acids. CDR3 coding DNA: TGTGCCAGCAGCCCGAATCCAGCGGGGGGATACTACAATGAGCAGTTCTTC. Its translation is CASSPNPAGGYYNEQFF.

J is TRBJ2-2 and V is TRBV28, with TRBD1 matching over 7 bases. Germline CDR1 MDHEN, CDR2 SYDVKM. The J segment lost 7 bases and the V segment lost 6 bases, leaving 11 bases of the junction unmatched. CDR3 length: 15 residues. The CDR3 nucleotides are TGTGCCAGCAGCCCCCCCACAGGGGTGGTCGGGGAGCTGTTTTTT. It encodes CASSPPTGVVGELFF.

V gene TRBV7-8 combines with J gene TRBJ2-3; TRBD1 might be the D (6 bases). Trimming pared 1 base from V and 2 bases from J, leaving 10 bases between. CDR3 length equals 15 residues. Germline values: CDR1 SGHVS, CDR2 FQNEAQ. CDR3 protein: CASSLVQGITDTQYF. CDR3 DNA sequence: TGTGCCAGCAGCTTAGTACAGGGCATCACAGATACGCAGTATTTT.

The chain employs TRBV4-3 and TRBJ1-1, with D unclear. The V end was cut by 8 bases, the J end by 1 base, with 8 bases between. CDR3 length: 12 amino acids. Per germline, CDR1 LGHNA and CDR2 YSLEER. The CDR3 DNA reads as TGCGCCAGCTCTTACGGGAACACTGAAGCTTTCTTT. It specifies CASSYGNTEAFF.

The chain uses TRBV7-9 and TRBJ1-4; D is possibly TRBD1 (6 bases). This CDR3 contains 14 residues. Germline lookup yields CDR1 SEHNR and CDR2 FQNEAQ (reference sequence). Trimming left V 0 bases short and J 8 bases short, with 10 bases between. In nucleotides, the CDR3 is TGTGCCAGCAGCTTAGCGGGGGCCCGGGAAAAACTGTTTTTT. It specifies CASSLAGAREKLFF.

The genes are TRBV28 and TRBJ2-7, with a possible D match to TRBD2 (7 bases). Germline V gene data show CDR1 as MDHEN and CDR2 as SYDVKM. The CDR3 spans 16 residues. The V and J ends lost 5 bases and 4 bases respectively, with 21 bases between them. The CDR3 is CASSARGAGVSYEQYF. CDR3 bases: TGTGCCAGCAGTGCCCGGGGGGCGGGAGTATCGTACGAGCAGTACTTC.